The source of this TCR beta chain is a study of cytomegalovirus exposure and HLA in healthy donors. This clone appeared a single time. Its antigen is still unknown. The PCR employed 60 Vbeta primers together with 13 Jbeta primers. TCRdb keeps only in-frame clones here, not all; method: immunoSEQ multiplex PCR. Seen here are 90,000 to 120,000 clones, over 65% observed once, and the top ten hold less than 15%. Broader study findings: There were a few CMV-associated chains whose specificity for CMV antigens was confirmed in vitro.

With V trimmed by 0 bases and J by 7 bases, 5 bases remained unmatched. From germline, CDR1 is SGHVS and CDR2 FNYEAQ. This CDR3 spans 14 amino acids. This sequence joins TRBV7-6 and TRBJ2-7; 8 bases line up with TRBD1. The sequenced sample was PBMCs. This TCR was recovered from a woman aged 40 to 50 in good health and CMV-seropositive. The CDR3 coding sequence is TGTGCCAGCAGCTTAGCCAGGGGGCGAGGGGAGCAGTACTTC. The encoded protein is CASSLARGRGEQYF.